This T cell receptor (beta chain) originates from a study of OX40 agonist ivuxolimab in advanced cancers. Study background: Patients were treated with ivuxolimab, an agonistic anti-OX40 (CD134) antibody. The study enrolled dose-escalation patients with hepatocellular carcinoma, melanoma, renal cell or head and neck cancer. Anti-PD-1, anti-PD-L1 or anti-CTLA-4 therapy given earlier was allowed, and roughly 38% had some.

Study-wide results and caveats: Also present in some nonresponders was a low level of normalized T-cell clonal expansion.

The V end lost 2 bases, the J end lost 2 bases, and 11 bases lay between the germline ends. The germline CDR1 and CDR2 sequences are MRHNA and SNTAGT. The CDR3 has 15 residues. Profiling relied on immunoSEQ multiplex PCR, and the TCRdb table lists in-frame clones only, not all of them. The table records about 36,000 clones, around 80% of them present only once. Note on this clone: Its antigen remains unknown.

This TCR came from an adult with an advanced solid tumor such as melanoma, head and neck, liver or kidney cancer. The sequencing used CD4+ or CD8+ T cells sorted from blood, collected in a trial of the OX40 agonist ivuxolimab. The rearrangement uses TRBV6-4 and TRBJ2-3; D is unclear. The CDR3, as DNA: TGTGCCAGCAGTGACCAAGGACGGTCCACAGATACGCAGTATTTT. It codes for CASSDQGRSTDTQYF.